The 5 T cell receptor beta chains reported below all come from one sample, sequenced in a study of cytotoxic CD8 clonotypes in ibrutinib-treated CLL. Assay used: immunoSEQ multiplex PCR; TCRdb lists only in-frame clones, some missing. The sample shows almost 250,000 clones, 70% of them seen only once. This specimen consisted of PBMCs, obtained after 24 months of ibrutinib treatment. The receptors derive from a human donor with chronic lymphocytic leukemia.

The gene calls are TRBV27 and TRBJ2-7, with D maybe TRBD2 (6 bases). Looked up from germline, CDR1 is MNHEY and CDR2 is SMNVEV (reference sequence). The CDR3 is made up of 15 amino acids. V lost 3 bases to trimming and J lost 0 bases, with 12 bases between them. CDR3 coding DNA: TGTGCCAGCAGTTTTCGGGGGTCCCCCTCCTACGAGCAGTACTTC. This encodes CASSFRGSPSYEQYF.

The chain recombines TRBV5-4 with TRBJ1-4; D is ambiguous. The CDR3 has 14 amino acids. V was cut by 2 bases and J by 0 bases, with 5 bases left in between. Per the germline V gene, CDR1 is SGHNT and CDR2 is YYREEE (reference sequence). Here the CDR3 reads CASSLESTNEKLFF. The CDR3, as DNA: TGTGCCAGCAGCTTAGAGTCAACTAATGAAAAACTGTTTTTT.

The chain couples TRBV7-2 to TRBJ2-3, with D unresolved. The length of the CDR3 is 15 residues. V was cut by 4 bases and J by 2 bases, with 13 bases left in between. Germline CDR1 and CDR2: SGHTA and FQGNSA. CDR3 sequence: CASSSRIGNTDTQYF. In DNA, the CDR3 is TGTGCCAGCAGCTCCCGTATTGGCAACACAGATACGCAGTATTTT.

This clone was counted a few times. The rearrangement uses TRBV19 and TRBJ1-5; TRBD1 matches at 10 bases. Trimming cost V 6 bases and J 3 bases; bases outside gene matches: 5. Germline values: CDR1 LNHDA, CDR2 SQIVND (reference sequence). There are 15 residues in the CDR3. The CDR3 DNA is TGTGCCAGTAGCTTCGGGACAGGGGACAATCAGCCCCAGCATTTT. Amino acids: CASSFGTGDNQPQHF.

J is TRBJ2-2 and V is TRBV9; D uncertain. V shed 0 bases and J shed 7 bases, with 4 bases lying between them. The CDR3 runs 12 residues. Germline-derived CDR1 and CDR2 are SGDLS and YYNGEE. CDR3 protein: CASSVVDGELFF. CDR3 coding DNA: TGTGCCAGCAGCGTAGTGGACGGGGAGCTGTTTTTT.